This TCR beta chain was sequenced in a study of naive and memory T cell subsets. Germline CDR1 is MDHEN and CDR2 is SYDVKM. This CDR3 has 14 amino acids. Between the trimmed V and J ends, which lost 6 bases and 3 bases, there was a span of 12 bases. CD4+ T cell IFNgamma after overnight CMV lysate exposure gave donor CMV status. CD8 T cells were positively selected from what remained after CD4 positive selection. Cells stained for CD3, CD4, CD8, CD45RA, CD27 and viability were sorted into four CD45RA/CD27 subsets. Two oligonucleotides, mixed equimolar, formed the beta constant-region primer covering TRBC1 and TRBC2. Nested alpha and beta constant-region primers with the SP2 primer drove four PCR rounds on ligated cDNA. Each CDR3 protein gets one entry after TCRdb re-called the UMI-ligation and nested PCR reads with MiXCR. This table has 3,500 to 5,500 distinct CDR3 sequences, 5.2% appearing once. This clonotype is classed as medium-sized.

This sequence joins TRBV28 and TRBJ2-1; D gene ambiguous. Sequencing was done on a sample of effector memory CD8+ T cells from blood. As to subset: effector memory, CD45RA- CD27-. This receptor was identified in a human donor in good health. Here the CDR3 reads CASRLEPSYNEQFF. CDR3 DNA: TGTGCCAGCAGGCTAGAGCCGAGCTACAATGAGCAGTTCTTC. Together with reference TRBV28 and TRBJ2-1, the CDR3 gives the full variable domain: DVKVTQSSRYLVKRTGEKVFLECVQDMDHENMFWYRQDPGLGLRLIYFSYDVKMKEKGDIPEGYSVSREKKERFSLILESASTNQTSMYLCASRLEPSYNEQFFGPGTRLTVL.